Listed below are T cell receptor beta chains from one sample, sequenced in a study of shared T cell receptors in the human thymus. TCRdb keeps only in-frame clones here, not all; method: immunoSEQ multiplex PCR. In the table there are about 380,000 clones, 95% of which are singletons. Input material: thymocytes. Receptors were obtained from a human donor. Each CDR3 is given with its conserved first and last residue. A D gene is named only where the DNA matches it firmly. Some rows have no size entry. The others give once, few or many, or a class for an expanded clone.

J: TRBJ2-3; V: TRBV7-2; D: -; size: -; DNA: TGTGCCAGCAGCAGGACAGCCACAGATACGCAGTATTTT; CDR3: CASSRTATDTQYF
J: TRBJ1-5; V: TRBV7-2; D: TRBD1; size: -; DNA: TGTGCCAGCAGCTTAGGGACAGGGTCCCATCAGCCCCAGCATTTT; CDR3: CASSLGTGSHQPQHF
J: TRBJ1-3; V: TRBV5-1; D: -; size: -; DNA: TGCGCCAGCAGCTTATGGGGCACTCTAAAAGACACCATATATTTT; CDR3: CASSLWGTLKDTIYF
J: TRBJ2-1; V: TRBV7-6; D: TRBD1; size: -; DNA: TGTGCCAGCAGCCCGGCCGCCGGACAGGGGGCGTATGAGCAGTTCTTC; CDR3: CASSPAAGQGAYEQFF
J: TRBJ2-5; V: TRBV18; D: -; size: -; DNA: TGTGCCAGCTCACCACCATTGGTGCCAGGCCCGTGGCAAGAGACCCAGTACTTC; CDR3: CASSPPLVPGPWQETQYF
J: TRBJ2-6; V: TRBV18; D: TRBD1; size: -; DNA: TGTGCCAGCTCACGGACAGGGGATTCCGGGGCCAACGTCCTGACTTTC; CDR3: CASSRTGDSGANVLTF
J: TRBJ1-5; V: TRBV19; D: TRBD1; size: -; DNA: TGTGCCAGTAGTATCCGACAGGGGGCTCAGCCCCAGCATTTT; CDR3: CASSIRQGAQPQHF
J: TRBJ1-5; V: TRBV2; D: -; size: once; DNA: TGTGCCAGCAGCCTTAATCGGGTGGATCAGCCCCAGCATTTT; CDR3: CASSLNRVDQPQHF
J: TRBJ1-1; V: TRBV2; D: -; size: -; DNA: TGTGCCAGCCAGACGGGACGGTGGACTGATGGAGCTTTCTTT; CDR3: CASQTGRWTDGAFF
J: TRBJ1-3; V: TRBV28; D: TRBD1; size: -; DNA: TGTGCCAGCAGTTTTAGGGGACAGGGGCTCTCTGGAAACACCATATATTTT; CDR3: CASSFRGQGLSGNTIYF
J: TRBJ2-1; V: TRBV4-3; D: -; size: -; DNA: TGCGCCAGCAGCCAAGATTGGAGGAGGGTGGGGTACAATGAGCAGTTCTTC; CDR3: CASSQDWRRVGYNEQFF
J: TRBJ1-2; V: TRBV9; D: TRBD1; size: few; DNA: TGTGCCAGCAGCGTCTTCCACGGACAGGGAAAGGACTATGGCTACACCTTC; CDR3: CASSVFHGQGKDYGYTF
J: TRBJ2-1; V: TRBV6-5; D: -; size: -; DNA: TGTGCCAGCAGTTACAGGGGCTCCTACAATGAGCAGTTCTTC; CDR3: CASSYRGSYNEQFF
J: TRBJ1-2; V: TRBV10-3; D: -; size: -; DNA: TGTGCCATCAGTGAGTCGGTTCGTGGTCCTCTATCAAATGGCTACACCTTC; CDR3: CAISESVRGPLSNGYTF
J: TRBJ1-5; V: TRBV19; D: -; size: -; DNA: TGTGCCAGTAGTATATGGATGGGCAATCAGCCCCAGCATTTT; CDR3: CASSIWMGNQPQHF
J: TRBJ2-7; V: TRBV4-1; D: -; size: -; DNA: TGCGCCAGCAGCCAAAATCTACTAAGCTACGAGCAGTACTTC; CDR3: CASSQNLLSYEQYF
J: TRBJ1-1; V: TRBV7-2; D: -; size: -; DNA: TGTGCCAGCAGCTTAGGGCACAGAGAAGCTTTCTTT; CDR3: CASSLGHREAFF
J: TRBJ2-1; V: TRBV18; D: -; size: once; DNA: TGTGCCAGCTCACCCATGGGGCAGGGGTCCTACAATGAGCAGTTCTTC; CDR3: CASSPMGQGSYNEQFF
J: TRBJ2-7; V: TRBV30; D: -; size: -; DNA: TGTGCCTGGAGCCCTCCGCCAGGGGGGCCCGTGCAGTACTTC; CDR3: CAWSPPPGGPVQYF
J: TRBJ2-1; V: TRBV5-4; D: TRBD2; size: -; DNA: TGTGCCAGCAGGAAAACTAGCGGGAGGGCCTCTGAGCAGTTCTTC; CDR3: CASRKTSGRASEQFF
J: TRBJ2-3; V: TRBV19; D: -; size: -; DNA: TGTGCCAGTAGTAGGAAGTTAGCGGCTACAGATACGCAGTATTTT; CDR3: CASSRKLAATDTQYF
J: TRBJ2-5; V: TRBV4-1; D: TRBD2; size: -; DNA: TGCGCCAGCAGCCAAGTCGTCGGACTAGGGAAAGAGACCCAGTACTTC; CDR3: CASSQVVGLGKETQYF
J: TRBJ2-1; V: TRBV5-1; D: TRBD2; size: -; DNA: TGCGCCAGCAGCTCGGGACTAGCGGGGACCCACAATGAGCAGTTCTTC; CDR3: CASSSGLAGTHNEQFF
J: TRBJ2-4; V: TRBV19; D: -; size: -; DNA: TGTGCCAGTAGTAAGTTAGATAAACAGACTAAAAACATTCAGTACTTC; CDR3: CASSKLDKQTKNIQYF
J: TRBJ2-2; V: TRBV11-3; D: TRBD2; size: once; DNA: TGTGCCAGCAGCCCTCGGGGACTAGCCTCCACCGGGGAGCTGTTTTTT; CDR3: CASSPRGLASTGELFF
J: TRBJ2-2; V: TRBV28; D: -; size: -; DNA: TGTGCCAGCAGTGTTCCCCGGGCCCGAAACGGGGGGGAGCTGTTTTTT; CDR3: CASSVPRARNGGELFF
J: TRBJ2-7; V: TRBV7-9; D: TRBD2; size: -; DNA: TGTGCCAGCAGCCCCGTTCAGGGGCGGGAGGGATCCTACGAGCAGTACTTC; CDR3: CASSPVQGREGSYEQYF
J: TRBJ1-2; V: TRBV27; D: -; size: -; DNA: TGTGCCAGCAGTTTACTGTATGGCTACACCTTC; CDR3: CASSLLYGYTF
J: TRBJ2-1; V: TRBV27; D: TRBD2; size: -; DNA: TGTGCCAGCAGTGATACTAGCGGGAGCTCCTACAATGAGCAGTTCTTC; CDR3: CASSDTSGSSYNEQFF
J: TRBJ1-3; V: TRBV19; D: TRBD1; size: -; DNA: TGTGCCAGTAGTATCCGGGACAGGGGGCGCGGAAACACCATATATTTT; CDR3: CASSIRDRGRGNTIYF
J: TRBJ2-2; V: TRBV1; D: -; size: -; DNA: TGCACCAGCAGGAGGGCGGGGTCGAACACCGGGGAGCTGTTTTTT; CDR3: CTSRRAGSNTGELFF
J: TRBJ2-2; V: TRBV7-2; D: TRBD2; size: -; DNA: TGTGCCAGCAGCCCCCCTCGGGGGGTTATGGCCGGGGAGCTGTTTTTT; CDR3: CASSPPRGVMAGELFF
J: TRBJ1-6; V: TRBV7-9; D: -; size: -; DNA: TGTGCCAGCAGCTTAGATCAGTGGCCAGACTCGAATTCACCCCTCCACTTT; CDR3: CASSLDQWPDSNSPLHF
J: TRBJ1-5; V: TRBV4-1; D: -; size: -; DNA: TGCGCCAGCAGCCAAGAATTCTTTGGGGACGATGGCCTCTCCCACAATCAGCCCCAGCATTTT; CDR3: CASSQEFFGDDGLSHNQPQHF
J: TRBJ1-2; V: TRBV6-4; D: TRBD1; size: -; DNA: TGTGCCAGCAGTGACCCGGGGACAGCTTTAACTGGCTACACCTTC; CDR3: CASSDPGTALTGYTF
J: TRBJ2-2; V: TRBV2; D: TRBD1; size: -; DNA: TGTGCCAGCAGTTCTCAGGGGGTCGGGGAGCTGTTTTTT; CDR3: CASSSQGVGELFF
J: TRBJ1-5; V: TRBV7-8; D: -; size: -; DNA: TGTGCCAGCAGTAGGACAGTGAGTCAGGATCAGCCCCAGCATTTT; CDR3: CASSRTVSQDQPQHF
J: TRBJ2-3; V: TRBV11-2; D: TRBD2; size: -; DNA: TGTGCCAGCAGAAACCCCCGGACTAGCCCTACAGATACGCAGTATTTT; CDR3: CASRNPRTSPTDTQYF
J: TRBJ2-2; V: TRBV6-1; D: -; size: -; DNA: TGTGCCAGCAGTGAAGCGGGGACTCGAGACCCGCTGAGGAAGTTTGGTCCCGGGGAGCTGTTTTTT; CDR3: CASSEAGTRDPLRKFGPGELFF
J: TRBJ2-1; V: TRBV27; D: -; size: -; DNA: TGTGCCAGCAGTTTATCACCCCACATGAGCTCCTACAATGAGCAGTTCTTC; CDR3: CASSLSPHMSSYNEQFF
J: TRBJ1-2; V: TRBV19; D: -; size: -; DNA: TGTGCCAGTAGGGACAAGATCTATGGCTACACCTTC; CDR3: CASRDKIYGYTF
J: TRBJ2-5; V: TRBV11-2; D: TRBD1; size: once; DNA: TGTGCCAGCAGCCCAAGGACAGGGGAGATAGAAGAGACCCAGTACTTC; CDR3: CASSPRTGEIEETQYF
J: TRBJ2-6; V: TRBV19; D: TRBD1; size: -; DNA: TGTGCCAGTAGTATTGGACAGGGCACATCTGGGGCCAACGTCCTGACTTTC; CDR3: CASSIGQGTSGANVLTF
J: TRBJ2-7; V: TRBV7-2; D: TRBD2; size: -; DNA: TGTGCCAGCAGCCTCGTAGGGCTAGCGGGAAGAAGAGGCGAGCAGTACTTC; CDR3: CASSLVGLAGRRGEQYF
J: TRBJ2-5; V: TRBV6-6; D: -; size: -; DNA: TGTGCCAGCAGCCGCCAGGGGAGGGCAGAGACCCAGTACTTC; CDR3: CASSRQGRAETQYF
J: TRBJ2-7; V: TRBV28; D: -; size: -; DNA: TGTGCCAGCAGTTTTTTTGGAACAAGGGACGAGCAGTACTTC; CDR3: CASSFFGTRDEQYF
J: TRBJ1-3; V: TRBV6-4; D: -; size: -; DNA: TGTGCCAGCAGTGACTCGGTTTCAACGGGAAACAGCTCTGGAAACACCATATATTTT; CDR3: CASSDSVSTGNSSGNTIYF
J: TRBJ2-5; V: TRBV18; D: -; size: -; DNA: TGTGCCAGCTCCACGGAGGCCATCCAGAGGGCCCAGTACTTC; CDR3: CASSTEAIQRAQYF
J: TRBJ2-1; V: TRBV15; D: -; size: -; DNA: TGTGCCACCAGCGCAGGGGGGGTGTGGAATGAGCAGTTCTTC; CDR3: CATSAGGVWNEQFF
J: TRBJ1-3; V: TRBV28; D: -; size: -; DNA: TGTGCCAGCGCGGCACCGCGGGGCCCAACTGGAAACACCATATATTTT; CDR3: CASAAPRGPTGNTIYF
J: TRBJ2-1; V: TRBV28; D: TRBD2; size: -; DNA: TGTGCCAGCAGGACTAGCGGCAATTACAATGAGCAGTTCTTC; CDR3: CASRTSGNYNEQFF
J: TRBJ2-6; V: TRBV19; D: -; size: -; DNA: TGTGCCAGTAGCGCATACCCGAGGGGGGCTGGGGCCAACGTCCTGACTTTC; CDR3: CASSAYPRGAGANVLTF
J: TRBJ2-3; V: TRBV2; D: -; size: -; DNA: TGTGCCAGCAGGACGGACAGCATTCCCCTGACAGATACGCAGTATTTT; CDR3: CASRTDSIPLTDTQYF
J: TRBJ2-3; V: TRBV20-1; D: -; size: -; DNA: TGCAGTGCTACCGTACTAGAAACGCAGTATTTT; CDR3: CSATVLETQYF